Listed below are T cell receptor beta chains from one sample, sequenced in a study of cytomegalovirus exposure and HLA in healthy donors. Profiling relied on immunoSEQ multiplex PCR, and the TCRdb table lists in-frame clones only, not all of them. Of around 110,000 clones in the sample, around 80% were seen once. Sequencing was performed on PBMCs. The receptors come from a man aged 55 to 70 in good health and CMV-seronegative. Each CDR3 is given with its conserved first and last residue.

>TRBV30
CAWSGTVPWSF
>TRBV7-2
CASSQRRGGQGNSPLHF
>TRBV6-5
CASSYPGQGAEAFF
>TRBV7-9
CASTPRTEAFF
>TRBV9
CASSVATGSYNEQFF
>TRBV28
CASSSGTGRNYGYTF
>TRBV11-3
CASSETGPSGELFF
>TRBV30
CAWNRGRPNDNSGNTIYF
>TRBV4-3
CASSQIWGENTEAFF
>TRBV6-1
CASSEPGQENTEAFF
>TRBV6-5
CASQPGQQYNEQFF
>TRBV7-2
CASSLGTSGGQETQYF
>TRBV5-1
CASSTTGIGETQYF
>TRBV19
CASRRGQRTEAFF
>TRBV30
CAWSVKGLANEKLFF
>TRBV5-1
CASSRGTGSSPLHF
>TRBV6-4
CASSKGGASDTQYF
>TRBV27
CASSLGPDRIGEKLFF
>TRBV2
CASSAQGAGETQYF
>TRBV5-1
CASSSIRGTEAFF
>TRBV29-1
CSVEKGDYGYTF
>TRBV19
CASSPRGSIDGYTF
>TRBV5-1
CASSLAAANSGNTIYF
>TRBV10-2
CASSVGAGVAREQFF
>TRBV4-1
CASSLTDRAKNIQYF
>TRBV2
CASRAGQGGNQPQHF
>TRBV2
CASRGQWNTEAFF
>TRBV4-3
CASSPSADRGEAQYF
>TRBV5-1
CASSSDRGGTYEQYF